The present TCR beta chain was sequenced within a study of blood T cell repertoires in COVID-19. Study context: The samples span acute and convalescent COVID-19 from the United States, Italy and Spain. The analysed material was cDNA or gDNA that came from T cells, B-cell-depleted T cells, or PBMCs.

How the authors handled the data: Estimation of nucleated cell counts relied on the amplification of reference gene primers. Produced via immunoSEQ multiplex PCR; TCRdb's table is partial and in-frame only. V and J calls and clone size are as listed in that table; D and trimming were resolved from the DNA. This table has 93,000 or so clones, approximately 89% appearing once. CDR1 is LNHDA and CDR2 is SQIVND in the germline V gene (reference sequence). The V end lost 4 bases, the J end lost 6 bases, and 16 bases lay between the germline ends. The CDR3 loop spans 15 amino acids. The specimen sequenced was peripheral blood. The clonotype originates from a woman older than 75 in a cohort sampled during active COVID-19. The chain recombines TRBV19 with TRBJ2-1; D not resolved. CDR3 bases: TGTGCCAGTAGTAAACAGTCACTCCATGGCAATGAGCAGTTCTTC. It yields the protein CASSKQSLHGNEQFF.